These T cell receptor beta chains were read from a single sample in a study of T cells in localized non-small cell lung cancer. Using immunoSEQ multiplex PCR, the repertoire was profiled, and TCRdb retains in-frame clones only, with some absent. Among some 22,000 clones listed, around 85% were seen once. The sample in question was PBMCs, obtained before any cancer treatment. The receptors come from a man aged 35 to 70 with stage II squamous cell lung carcinoma. Both conserved end residues are part of each CDR3. The D gene is left open where the match is weak. Some rows mark clone size as missing; the rest say once, few, many or name a class of expanded clone.

d_call	v_call	j_call	clone_size	cdr3_aa	cdr3_nt
NA	TRBV7-9	TRBJ1-5	NA	CASSFEGWGGNQPQHF	TGTGCCAGCAGCTTCGAGGGGTGGGGGGGTAATCAGCCCCAGCATTTT
NA	TRBV28	TRBJ2-2	NA	CATKRIAGELFF	TGTGCCACCAAAAGGATCGCCGGGGAGCTGTTTTTT
TRBD1	TRBV6-5	TRBJ1-5	once	CASSRGTGNQPQHF	TGTGCCAGCAGCCGAGGGACAGGGAATCAGCCCCAGCATTTT
NA	TRBV2	TRBJ1-2	once	CASSVGGANYGYTF	TGTGCCAGCAGTGTCGGGGGTGCGAACTATGGCTACACCTTC
NA	TRBV29-1	TRBJ2-2	NA	CSVKWGTNTGELFF	TGCAGCGTTAAATGGGGAACGAACACCGGGGAGCTGTTTTTT
NA	TRBV5-1	TRBJ2-1	NA	CASSLQSSYNEQFF	TGCGCCAGCAGCTTGCAGAGCTCCTACAATGAGCAGTTCTTC
NA	TRBV9	TRBJ2-2	NA	CASTAGAGQNTGELFF	TGTGCCAGCACCGCCGGGGCGGGACAGAACACCGGGGAGCTGTTTTTT
NA	TRBV5-1	TRBJ2-5	NA	CASSQHPAAETQYF	TGCGCCAGCAGCCAGCATCCGGCCGCAGAGACCCAGTACTTC
NA	TRBV6-6	TRBJ2-3	NA	CASIPRGGGDTQYF	TGTGCCAGCATTCCGAGGGGGGGCGGGGATACGCAGTATTTT
NA	TRBV7-9	TRBJ2-7	NA	CASSLAGSSYEQYF	TGTGCCAGCAGCTTAGCCGGGAGCTCCTACGAGCAGTACTTC
NA	TRBV27	TRBJ2-3	NA	CASSFRDPTDTQYF	TGTGCCAGCAGTTTCCGGGACCCAACAGATACGCAGTATTTT
TRBD2	TRBV9	TRBJ2-1	NA	CASSPPLAGAGNEQFF	TGTGCCAGCAGCCCCCCTCTAGCGGGGGCAGGTAATGAGCAGTTCTTC
NA	TRBV30	TRBJ1-5	NA	CAWDYGGPGGNQPQHF	TGTGCCTGGGACTATGGGGGCCCTGGGGGCAATCAGCCCCAGCATTTT
NA	TRBV21-1	TRBJ2-4	NA	CASSTLAGGLENIQYF	TGTGCCAGCAGCACCCTAGCGGGGGGGCTTGAGAACATTCAGTACTTC
TRBD1	TRBV6-4	TRBJ1-4	NA	CPPAGAGGREKLFF	TGTCCGCCAGCGGGGGCAGGGGGACGGGAAAAACTGTTTTTT
TRBD2	TRBV4-2	TRBJ2-1	once	CASSQDWSSGYNEQFF	TGTGCCAGCAGCCAAGATTGGTCTAGCGGTTACAATGAGCAGTTCTTC
TRBD2	TRBV28	TRBJ2-1	few	CASSPSRLAGGFFYNEQFF	TGTGCCAGCAGTCCGTCCCGGCTAGCGGGAGGGTTCTTTTACAATGAGCAGTTCTTC
NA	TRBV2	TRBJ1-5	NA	CASSGGGQPQHF	TGTGCCAGCAGTGGGGGGGGACAGCCCCAGCATTTT
NA	TRBV4-3	TRBJ1-2	NA	CASSQSPSGSRYGYTF	TGCGCCAGCAGCCAATCCCCCTCCGGGAGCCGCTATGGCTACACCTTC
NA	TRBV29-1	TRBJ2-7	once	CSVVKSSYEQYF	TGCAGCGTTGTAAAGAGCTCCTACGAGCAGTACTTC
TRBD1	TRBV10-3	TRBJ1-2	once	CAISEKRGPINYGYTF	TGTGCCATCAGTGAGAAAAGGGGGCCCATAAACTATGGCTACACCTTC
TRBD2	TRBV2	TRBJ2-5	NA	CASKTSGGQETQYF	TGTGCCAGCAAAACTAGCGGGGGGCAAGAGACCCAGTACTTC
TRBD2	TRBV19	TRBJ2-3	NA	CASSLKGLAPDTQYF	TGTGCCAGTAGTCTTAAGGGACTAGCCCCAGATACGCAGTATTTT
NA	TRBV15	TRBJ1-1	few	CATTPGYEDTEAFF	TGTGCCACCACCCCAGGGTATGAGGACACTGAAGCTTTCTTT
TRBD1	TRBV15	TRBJ2-7	NA	CATSRRGQVADEQYF	TGTGCCACCAGCAGAAGAGGACAGGTCGCCGACGAGCAGTACTTC
NA	TRBV28	TRBJ1-1	NA	CASLEGRNTEAFF	TGTGCCAGCCTTGAGGGAAGGAACACTGAAGCTTTCTTT
NA	TRBV6-5	TRBJ1-5	NA	CASRPNQGRNQPQHF	TGTGCCAGCAGACCGAACCAGGGGCGGAATCAGCCCCAGCATTTT
NA	TRBV30	TRBJ1-1	few	CAWSGIWKQVF	TGTGCCTGGAGTGGCATCTGGAAGCAGGTCTTT